Sequencing of this T cell receptor beta chain was carried out in a study of T cells after posttransplantation cyclophosphamide. Study results and limitations: Tissue-infiltrating T cells from skin or gut overlapped little with blood T cells.

To note about this clone: The target antigen is unknown.

A marrow graft followed busulfan-fludarabine conditioning, with cyclophosphamide on days +3 and +4. Generated by immunoSEQ multiplex PCR, the TCRdb table keeps only in-frame clones and is missing some. The sample holds over 20,000 clones; roughly nine tenths are singletons and the top ten take roughly 12%. Trimming took 4 bases from V and 6 from J; bases not matched to a gene: 4. Per germline, CDR1 LNHDA and CDR2 SQIVND (reference sequence). This CDR3 has 14 amino acids. The chain combines TRBV19 with TRBJ2-1; 9 bases are shared with TRBD1. The origin of this receptor is a female patient in her 30s who received an allogeneic stem cell transplant from an unrelated donor, was CMV-positive, and had no GVHD. Some T cells may be supplied by the graft donor. The sequencing here drew on PBMCs, taken after allogeneic stem cell transplant with posttransplant cyclophosphamide. The CDR3 DNA reads as TGTGCCAGTAGTAGGGACAGGGAGGGCAATGAGCAGTTCTTC. Translating gives CASSRDREGNEQFF.